These T cell receptor beta chains were read from a single sample in a study of graft-versus-host responses after intestinal transplantation. Sequencing was performed with immunoSEQ multiplex PCR; in TCRdb, only in-frame clones are kept and a portion is missing. The sample lists over 60,000 clones, around nine tenths occurring once. The specimen was bone marrow, collected 700 to 750 days after intestinal transplantation. These receptors were taken from a human patient who received an intestinal transplant, so some T cells may come from the graft donor. Each CDR3 is given with its conserved first and last residue. A D gene is named only where the DNA matches it firmly. The size of a clone is reported for some rows only, either as once, few or many, or as a class for expanded clones.

V	size	J	D	CDR3	DNA
TRBV6-1	NA	TRBJ2-5	NA	CASNPRGSETQYF	TGTGCCAGCAATCCCCGGGGGTCGGAGACCCAGTACTTC
TRBV7-9	NA	TRBJ1-2	TRBD1	CASSLVDWDRDDYGYTF	TGTGCCAGCAGCTTAGTTGACTGGGACAGGGACGACTATGGCTACACCTTC
TRBV6-5	NA	TRBJ2-1	NA	CASSPTLVNEQFF	TGTGCCAGCAGCCCAACACTAGTTAATGAGCAGTTCTTC
TRBV7-2	NA	TRBJ2-7	NA	CASSLRDEIYEQYF	TGTGCCAGCAGCTTACGGGACGAGATCTACGAGCAGTACTTC
TRBV13	NA	TRBJ1-2	NA	CASSLSRTESYGYTF	TGTGCCAGCAGCTTATCCCGGACAGAGTCCTATGGCTACACCTTC
TRBV4-1	NA	TRBJ1-5	NA	CASSQGWDYNQPQHF	TGCGCCAGCAGCCAAGGATGGGACTACAATCAGCCCCAGCATTTT
TRBV30	NA	TRBJ2-2	NA	CAWSQMGELFF	TGTGCCTGGAGCCAAATGGGGGAGCTGTTTTTT
TRBV4-1	NA	TRBJ2-2	NA	CASSQVTSGELFF	TGCGCCAGCAGCCAAGTAACCTCCGGGGAGCTGTTTTTT
TRBV21-1	NA	TRBJ2-7	NA	CASSTPGTSGRNYLCSYEQYF	NA
TRBV6-6	NA	TRBJ2-5	TRBD1	CASSPQGGQGHF	TGTGCCAGCAGCCCACAAGGAGGACAGGGGCACTTC
TRBV10-2	NA	TRBJ2-1	NA	CASSQFSSYNEQFF	TGCGCCAGCAGTCAATTTTCCTCCTACAATGAGCAGTTCTTC
TRBV6-5	NA	TRBJ2-7	TRBD1	CASSRDRSYEQYF	TGTGCCAGCAGTCGGGACAGGTCCTACGAGCAGTACTTC
TRBV9	NA	TRBJ2-1	NA	CASSVAGMGGYNEQFF	TGTGCCAGCAGCGTAGCGGGGATGGGGGGATACAATGAGCAGTTCTTC
TRBV27	NA	TRBJ1-4	NA	CASRPPGGGFEKLFF	TGTGCCAGCAGACCGCCCGGGGGGGGCTTCGAAAAACTGTTTTTT
TRBV25-1	NA	TRBJ1-4	NA	CASSVRGTNEKLFF	TGTGCCAGCAGTGTTCGCGGGACTAATGAAAAACTGTTTTTT
TRBV5-6	NA	TRBJ1-2	NA	CASSLTTTNYGYTF	TGTGCCAGCAGCTTGACGACCACTAACTATGGCTACACCTTC
TRBV6-5	NA	TRBJ1-1	NA	CASSYSTLNTEAFF	TGTGCCAGCAGTTACTCGACCCTGAACACTGAAGCTTTCTTT
TRBV28	once	TRBJ1-2	NA	CASSFFRDEGYTF	TGTGCCAGCAGTTTCTTCCGGGACGAAGGCTACACCTTC
TRBV2	NA	TRBJ1-2	TRBD1	CASRPGTGVNYGYTF	TGTGCCAGCAGACCCGGGACAGGGGTCAACTATGGCTACACCTTC
TRBV28	NA	TRBJ2-1	TRBD2	CASSPPGTSGRNEQFF	TGTGCCAGCAGCCCACCTGGGACTAGCGGGAGGAATGAGCAGTTCTTC
TRBV4-1	NA	TRBJ2-3	NA	CASSHPRTALSDTQYF	TGCGCCAGCAGCCACCCGAGGACGGCTTTGTCAGATACGCAGTATTTT
TRBV7-2	NA	TRBJ2-5	TRBD2	CASSRIWDFNWGGTETQYF	TGTGCCAGCAGCCGGATTTGGGACTTTAATTGGGGGGGGACAGAGACCCAGTACTTC
TRBV6-5	NA	TRBJ1-2	NA	CASSYRDYGYTF	TGTGCCAGCAGTTACAGGGACTATGGCTACACCTTC
TRBV12-5	NA	TRBJ2-3	NA	CASGSPPMDTQYF	TGTGCTAGTGGTTCACCCCCCATGGATACGCAGTATTTT
TRBV29-1	once	TRBJ2-3	NA	CSVDNTDTQYF	TGCAGCGTCGACAACACAGATACGCAGTATTTT
TRBV14	once	TRBJ2-7	NA	CASSQEVLGGSYEQYF	TGTGCCAGCAGCCAAGAAGTCCTAGGAGGCTCCTACGAGCAGTACTTC
TRBV2	NA	TRBJ2-2	TRBD2	CASTESSGRTGELFF	TGTGCCAGCACCGAATCTAGCGGGAGAACCGGGGAGCTGTTTTTT
TRBV2	NA	TRBJ1-6	NA	CASSEGLLPLHF	TGTGCCAGCAGTGAGGGGTTGCTCCCCCTCCACTTT
TRBV5-1	NA	TRBJ2-7	NA	CASSFSGYEQYF	TGCGCCAGCAGCTTTAGTGGGTACGAGCAGTACTTC
TRBV6-5	once	TRBJ2-7	TRBD2	CASTRLAGGYEQYF	TGTGCCAGCACTCGTCTAGCGGGAGGGTACGAGCAGTACTTC
TRBV11-2	NA	TRBJ2-7	NA	CASSPPQSLYEQYF	TGTGCCAGCAGCCCCCCCCAGAGTTTGTACGAGCAGTACTTC
TRBV7-9	NA	TRBJ2-7	NA	CASSNPLQGSYEQYF	TGTGCCAGCAGCAATCCGCTACAGGGCTCCTACGAGCAGTACTTC
TRBV19	few	TRBJ1-2	TRBD1	CASSLQGANYGYTF	TGTGCCAGTAGCCTACAGGGGGCGAACTATGGCTACACCTTC
TRBV6-1	NA	TRBJ2-7	TRBD1	CASRGWTGSYEQYF	TGTGCCAGCAGGGGATGGACAGGGTCCTACGAGCAGTACTTC
TRBV6-6	NA	TRBJ1-5	TRBD1	CASSPGQSHQPQHF	TGTGCCAGCAGTCCGGGACAGTCTCATCAGCCCCAGCATTTT
TRBV15	NA	TRBJ2-7	TRBD1	CATSRGQDLLDEQYF	TGTGCCACCAGCAGGGGACAGGACCTCTTAGACGAGCAGTACTTC
TRBV27	NA	TRBJ2-5	NA	CATLQETQYF	TGTGCCACCCTACAAGAGACCCAGTACTTC
TRBV9	NA	TRBJ1-5	TRBD1	CASSGDSYQPQHF	TGTGCCAGCAGCGGGGACAGTTATCAGCCCCAGCATTTT
TRBV19	NA	TRBJ2-1	NA	CASSTGNSYNEQFF	TGTGCCAGTTCTACTGGAAACTCCTACAATGAGCAGTTCTTC
TRBV30	NA	TRBJ2-3	NA	CAWSVRGVQFRTDTQYF	TGTGCCTGGAGTGTAAGGGGCGTACAATTTCGCACAGATACGCAGTATTTT
TRBV9	NA	TRBJ2-2	TRBD2	CASSATSGRGDTGELFF	TGTGCCAGCAGCGCGACTAGCGGGAGAGGTGACACCGGGGAGCTGTTTTTT
TRBV6-1	NA	TRBJ1-5	NA	CASRELSNQPQHF	TGTGCCAGCAGGGAGCTTAGCAATCAGCCCCAGCATTTT
TRBV5-3	NA	TRBJ2-2	NA	CARSLGHTGELFF	TGTGCCAGAAGCCTGGGACACACCGGGGAGCTGTTTTTT
TRBV19	NA	TRBJ2-5	NA	CASSIRVRETQYF	TGTGCCAGTAGTATACGGGTGAGGGAGACCCAGTACTTC
TRBV6-6	NA	TRBJ1-2	NA	CASSYHHPNYGYTF	TGTGCCAGCAGTTACCATCACCCGAACTATGGCTACACCTTC
TRBV30	NA	TRBJ2-2	NA	CAWKRTVNTGELFF	TGTGCCTGGAAACGTACGGTGAACACCGGGGAGCTGTTTTTT
TRBV28	NA	TRBJ2-7	TRBD1	CASSTRDRGNYEQYF	TGTGCCAGCAGCACGAGGGACAGGGGAAACTACGAGCAGTACTTC
TRBV9	NA	TRBJ1-6	NA	CASSPSSSSPLHF	TGTGCCAGCAGCCCATCCTCTAGTTCACCCCTCCACTTT
TRBV18	NA	TRBJ1-2	NA	CASSHYAAHLMDNADYLSYGYTF	TGTGCCAGCTCACATTATGCAGCGCACCTCATGGACAATGCGGATTATTTATCTTATGGCTACACCTTC
TRBV6-5	NA	TRBJ2-5	NA	CASSSGYGETQYF	TGTGCCAGCAGTTCCGGCTATGGAGAGACCCAGTACTTC
TRBV28	NA	TRBJ2-5	NA	CASRHGLFLETQYF	TGTGCCAGCAGACATGGACTATTCCTGGAGACCCAGTACTTC
TRBV10-3	NA	TRBJ2-1	TRBD2	CAISGTSGIDNEQFF	TGTGCCATCAGTGGGACTAGCGGGATCGACAATGAGCAGTTCTTC
TRBV29-1	NA	TRBJ1-2	NA	CSVRPTATQVNYGYTF	TGCAGCGTTCGGCCAACCGCCACACAGGTTAACTATGGCTACACCTTC
TRBV6-4	NA	TRBJ2-5	NA	CASSEPGPTNYQETQYF	TGTGCCAGCAGTGAGCCGGGTCCCACTAATTACCAAGAGACCCAGTACTTC
TRBV29-1	NA	TRBJ2-5	TRBD1	CSVEKGASETQYF	TGCAGCGTTGAAAAGGGGGCCTCAGAGACCCAGTACTTC
TRBV9	NA	TRBJ2-1	TRBD2	CASSVVSREGLNEQFF	TGTGCCAGCAGCGTAGTGTCACGGGAGGGCCTCAATGAGCAGTTCTTC
TRBV5-4	NA	TRBJ2-1	TRBD2	CASSLTSGGYNEQFF	TGTGCCAGCAGCCTCACTAGCGGGGGCTACAATGAGCAGTTCTTC
TRBV6-4	medium-sized	TRBJ2-2	NA	CASSDRDTGELFF	TGTGCCAGCAGTGACAGGGACACCGGGGAGCTGTTTTTT
TRBV7-9	NA	TRBJ2-3	NA	CASSQDREDTDTQYF	TGTGCCAGCAGTCAAGACAGGGAGGACACAGATACGCAGTATTTT